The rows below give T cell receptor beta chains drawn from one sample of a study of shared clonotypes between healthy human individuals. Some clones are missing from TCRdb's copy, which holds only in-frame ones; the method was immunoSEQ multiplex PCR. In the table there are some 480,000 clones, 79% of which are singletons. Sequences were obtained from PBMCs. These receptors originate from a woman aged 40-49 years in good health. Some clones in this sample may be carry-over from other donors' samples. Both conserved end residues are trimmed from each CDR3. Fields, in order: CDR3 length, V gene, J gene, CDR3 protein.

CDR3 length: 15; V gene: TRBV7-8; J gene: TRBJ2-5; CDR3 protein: ASSPRRWASGLETQY
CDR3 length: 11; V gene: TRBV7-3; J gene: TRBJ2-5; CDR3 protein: ASSEVRLGTQY
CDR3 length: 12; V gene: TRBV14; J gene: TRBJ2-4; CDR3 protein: ASSSGRGSDIQY
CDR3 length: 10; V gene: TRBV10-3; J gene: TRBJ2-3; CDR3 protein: ATTSNPFTQY
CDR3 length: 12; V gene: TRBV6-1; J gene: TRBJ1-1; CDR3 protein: ASSEGPINTEAF
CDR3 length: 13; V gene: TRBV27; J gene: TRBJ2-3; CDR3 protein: ASSPPNTRTDTQY
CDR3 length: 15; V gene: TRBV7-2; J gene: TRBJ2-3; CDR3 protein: ASSPSSGRANQDTQY
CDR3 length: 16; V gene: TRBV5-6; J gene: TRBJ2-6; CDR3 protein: ASSLVFGGGSGANVLT
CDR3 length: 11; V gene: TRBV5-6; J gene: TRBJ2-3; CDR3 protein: ASSGSWGGGQY
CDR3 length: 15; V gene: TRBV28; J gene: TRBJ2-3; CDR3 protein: ASSTGQLVGSGYTQY